The next 13 T cell receptor beta chains were all read from a single sample in a study of technical replicates of blood from four donors. Generated by immunoSEQ multiplex PCR, the TCRdb table keeps only in-frame clones and is missing some. The sample holds more than 65,000 clones, just under 95% seen once. The sequenced sample was T cells isolated from PBMCs. Source of these receptors: a human donor in good health.

The rearrangement joins TRBV4-2 to TRBJ2-3, with D maybe TRBD2 (6 bases). The CDR3 sequence is 15 residues long. Germline-derived CDR1 and CDR2 are LGHNA and YNFKEQ. The V gene lost 1 base and the J gene lost 2 bases, with 10 bases spanning the gap. CDR3 region: CASSQVERATDTQYF. CDR3 nucleotides: TGTGCCAGCAGCCAAGTGGAGCGGGCCACAGATACGCAGTATTTT.

The genes are TRBV14 and TRBJ2-7, with 8 bases matching TRBD2. Trimming took 5 bases from V and 6 from J; bases not matched to a gene: 15. This CDR3 contains 16 residues. The germline V gene has CDR1 SGHDN and CDR2 FVKESK. CDR3 sequence: CASSYRREAPLIEQYF. CDR3 bases: TGTGCCAGCAGCTATAGGCGGGAGGCCCCTCTAATCGAGCAGTACTTC. Full variable domain (missing parts from reference TRBV14 and TRBJ2-7): EAGVTQFPSHSVIEKGQTVTLRCDPISGHDNLYWYRRVMGKEIKFLLHFVKESKQDESGMPNNRFLAERTGGTYSTLKVQPAELEDSGVYFCASSYRREAPLIEQYFGPGTRLTVT.

The CDR3 sequence: CAISESGVQLAGEYSHEQYF. CDR3 nucleotides: TGTGCCATCAGTGAGTCCGGGGTCCAACTAGCGGGAGAGTATTCCCACGAGCAGTACTTC. The chain links TRBV10-3 to TRBJ2-7, with 11 bases identical to TRBD2. Trimming cost V 0 bases and J 5 bases; bases outside gene matches: 18. Germline CDR1 ENHRY, CDR2 SYGVKD. The CDR3 sequence is 20 residues long.

The V call is TRBV5-4, the J call TRBJ1-2, with unresolved D. The CDR3 has 18 residues. Trimming cost V 5 bases and J 1 base, with 24 bases left between them. Germline lookup yields CDR1 SGHNT and CDR2 YYREEE (reference sequence). This CDR3 reads CASSKLMGGSQRNYGYTF. The CDR3 bases are TGTGCCAGCAGTAAACTTATGGGTGGTTCCCAGCGTAACTATGGCTACACCTTC.

This clone occurred once. The rearrangement uses TRBV9 and TRBJ1-1, with 8 nucleotides matching TRBD1. This CDR3 has 18 amino acids. The germline V gene encodes CDR1 SGDLS and CDR2 YYNGEE. The J segment lost 1 base and the V segment lost 4 bases, leaving 15 bases of the junction unmatched. The CDR3 DNA sequence: TGTGCCAGCAGCCTAGGTCATCGACAGGGGAACGAGAACACTGAAGCTTTCTTT. It encodes CASSLGHRQGNENTEAFF.

The count of this clone is one. This chain links TRBV2 with TRBJ2-1; 11 nucleotides match TRBD2. The CDR3 has 17 amino acids. The V gene end was trimmed by 3 bases and the J gene end by 2 bases; junction bases not matched to a gene: 6. CDR1 and CDR2 from the germline V gene are SNHLY and FYNNEI. CDR3: CASSDAGTSGPYNEQFF. Written as DNA, the CDR3 is TGTGCCAGCAGTGATGCCGGGACTAGCGGACCCTACAATGAGCAGTTCTTC.

This chain uses TRBV5-1 with TRBJ2-1, with D perhaps matching TRBD2 (6 bases). V was clipped by 4 bases and J by 7 bases, with 12 bases between them. Germline V gives CDR1 SGHRS, CDR2 YFSETQ. This CDR3 is built from 13 residues. As DNA, the CDR3 is TGCGCCAGCAGCCTCGGCGGGGTAAATGAGCAGTTCTTC. Translating gives CASSLGGVNEQFF.

The chain combines TRBV27 with TRBJ1-3; TRBD1 aligns across 7 bases. The germline V gene encodes CDR1 MNHEY and CDR2 SMNVEV (reference sequence). This CDR3 spans 14 amino acids. V trimming: 7 bases; J trimming: 2 bases; junction bases outside the gene matches: 5. The CDR3, as DNA: TGTGCCAGCAAGGAGGGGGCAGCTGGAAACACCATATATTTT. Protein: CASKEGAAGNTIYF.

The V and J genes are TRBV29-1 and TRBJ1-1; no reliable D call. Germline V gene lookup returns CDR1 SQVTM and CDR2 ANQGSEA. V was clipped by 3 bases and J by 1 base, with 18 bases between them. The CDR3 length is 16 residues. Here the CDR3 DNA reads TGCAGCGTTGAGGCCTTCTTAAACCGCCGGAACACTGAAGCTTTCTTT. It encodes CSVEAFLNRRNTEAFF.

The V gene is TRBV5-8, the J gene TRBJ1-4, with TRBD1 matching 9 bases. Per the germline V gene, CDR1 is SGHTS and CDR2 is YDEGEE. The ends lost 2 bases at V and 5 bases at J; junction bases unmatched: 1. This CDR3 is built from 14 residues. CDR3 region: CASSFDRGNEKLFF. The CDR3 region has the DNA TGTGCCAGCAGCTTTGACAGGGGGAATGAAAAACTGTTTTTT.

The genes are TRBV15 and TRBJ2-7; the match to TRBD1 covers 8 bases. The CDR3 is 13 amino acids. Trimming removed 4 bases from V and 6 bases from J; junction bases left unmatched: 5. Germline CDR1 and CDR2: LNHNV and YYDKDF (reference sequence). CDR3 DNA sequence: TGTGCCACCAGCACAGGACAGGGAGGCGAGCAGTACTTC. Translation: CATSTGQGGEQYF. The full variable domain, rest sourced from reference TRBV15 and TRBJ2-7, is DAMVIQNPRYQVTQFGKPVTLSCSQTLNHNVMYWYQQKSSQAPKLLFHYYDKDFNNEADTPDNFQSRRPNTSFCFLDIRSPGLGDTAMYLCATSTGQGGEQYFGPGTRLTVT.

This sequence joins TRBV27 and TRBJ2-2; 11 bases are a match to TRBD1. This CDR3 region has 19 residues. Germline values: CDR1 MNHEY, CDR2 SMNVEV (reference sequence). Trimming cost V 8 bases and J 3 bases; bases outside gene matches: 17. The CDR3 protein is CASRWDRGSAGTDTGELFF. The CDR3 DNA follows: TGTGCCAGCCGTTGGGACAGGGGGTCGGCGGGAACGGACACCGGGGAGCTGTTTTTT.

The CDR3 nucleotides read TGTGCCAGCAGTCCTGGACTAGCGGGAGTAGGTTGGTTCTTC. This codes for CASSPGLAGVGWFF. This chain links TRBV6-5 with TRBJ2-1, with 13 bases that match TRBD2. Germline trimming cut 5 bases from V and 15 bases from J; bases unmatched to any gene: 10. The CDR3 is 14 amino acids. CDR1 MNHEY and CDR2 SVGAGI come from the germline V gene.